Presented here are 32 T cell receptor beta chains from one specimen sequenced in a study of control samples from healthy donors and cancer patients. The method was immunoSEQ multiplex PCR; TCRdb's version includes in-frame clones alone and lacks a portion of them. This table holds 110,000 to 150,000 clones, about 89% found once. Sample: blood. These receptors originate from a man younger than 35 in good health.

The chain uses TRBV9 and TRBJ2-1; no firm D call. Between the trimmed V and J ends, which lost 0 bases and 3 bases, there was a span of 4 bases. The CDR3 covers 13 residues. From germline, CDR1 is SGDLS and CDR2 YYNGEE. CDR3 loop: CASSVDNYNEQFF. The CDR3 region has the DNA TGTGCCAGCAGCGTAGACAACTACAATGAGCAGTTCTTC. The whole variable domain, remainder taken from reference TRBV9 and TRBJ2-1, is DSGVTQTPKHLITATGQRVTLRCSPRSGDLSVYWYQQSLDQGLQFLIQYYNGEERAKGNILERFSAQQFPDLHSELNLSSLELGDSALYFCASSVDNYNEQFFGPGTRLTVL.

This chain links TRBV15 with TRBJ1-1, with a tentative D call TRBD1 (5 bases). The CDR3 loop spans 16 amino acids. V gave up 6 bases and J gave up 1 base, with 18 bases separating them. CDR1 and CDR2 (germline): LNHNV, YYDKDF (reference sequence). The CDR3 protein is CATSDAQRQRNTEAFF. CDR3 DNA: TGTGCCACCAGTGACGCTCAACGACAGCGGAACACTGAAGCTTTCTTT. The full variable domain, its missing parts supplied by reference TRBV15 and TRBJ1-1, is DAMVIQNPRYQVTQFGKPVTLSCSQTLNHNVMYWYQQKSSQAPKLLFHYYDKDFNNEADTPDNFQSRRPNTSFCFLDIRSPGLGDTAMYLCATSDAQRQRNTEAFFGQGTRLTVV.

The chain is built from TRBV5-1 and TRBJ2-3, with D tentatively TRBD1 or TRBD2 (6 bases each). Trimming shortened V by 0 bases and J by 2 bases, and 7 bases separated the two germline ends. CDR1 is SGHRS and CDR2 is YFSETQ in the germline V gene. CDR3 size: 14 residues. The CDR3 sequence is CASSLGGATDTQYF. The CDR3 DNA reads as TGCGCCAGCAGCTTGGGGGGGGCCACAGATACGCAGTATTTT.

The table lists this clone with a count of one. The rearrangement joins TRBV19 to TRBJ2-7, with 10 bases aligning to TRBD1. Germline assignment: CDR1 LNHDA and CDR2 SQIVND (reference sequence). The junction had 7 bases not matched to a gene; V was cut back by 7 bases and J by 4 bases. This CDR3 has 14 amino acids. CDR3 loop: CASTPRDRGYEQYF. The CDR3 region has the DNA TGTGCCAGTACTCCCCGGGACAGGGGTTACGAGCAGTACTTC.

The rearrangement joins TRBV6-5 to TRBJ1-1; 7 nucleotides align to TRBD1. This CDR3 has 14 residues. V was clipped by 5 bases and J by 1 base; unmatched bases: 4. In germline, CDR1 is MNHEY, CDR2 SVGAGI. CDR3 DNA sequence: TGTGCCAGCAGTAACCGGGACAGGAACACTGAAGCTTTCTTT. It specifies CASSNRDRNTEAFF.

With respect to this clone: Other DNA variants within this sample encode the same CDR3. This chain connects TRBV9 to TRBJ1-2, with D hard to call. V dropped 1 base and J dropped 8 bases, with 18 bases sitting between them. Looked up from germline, CDR1 is SGDLS and CDR2 is YYNGEE. There are 15 residues in the CDR3. Here the CDR3 reads CASSVRSMGLEGYTF. CDR3 nucleotide sequence: TGTGCCAGCAGCGTAAGGTCGATGGGGTTGGAGGGCTACACCTTC.

Note on this clone: The same CDR3 also results from other DNA sequences found in this sample. The V call is TRBV5-4, the J call TRBJ1-1; possible D gene TRBD1, 5 bases. V shed 0 bases and J shed 3 bases, with 6 bases lying between them. CDR1 SGHNT and CDR2 YYREEE come from the germline V gene (reference sequence). The CDR3 is 13 residues long. CDR3 DNA: TGTGCCAGCAGCTTGGTAGGGGACACTGAAGCTTTCTTT. Translation: CASSLVGDTEAFF.

The CDR3 sequence is CASSLAQSSEQYF. CDR3 bases: TGTGCCAGCAGCTTAGCGCAGAGTAGCGAGCAGTACTTC. The chain combines TRBV7-7 with TRBJ2-7; D is ambiguous. The germline gives CDR1 SSHAT, CDR2 FNYEAQ (reference sequence). The germline V and J ends were trimmed by 0 bases and 6 bases, with 9 bases remaining between them. This CDR3 comprises 13 residues.

V and J are TRBV6-6 and TRBJ2-1; D remains unclear. The germline V gene encodes CDR1 MNHNY and CDR2 SVGAGI (reference sequence). Trimming took off 8 bases at V and 5 bases at J, with 7 bases between the two ends. This CDR3 is 11 amino acids long. The CDR3 coding sequence is TGTGCCAGCTACGGTAACAATGAGCAGTTCTTC. It yields the protein CASYGNNEQFF.

This clone was detected only a few times. The chain links TRBV7-6 to TRBJ1-5, with unresolved D. Germline CDR1 and CDR2: SGHVS and FNYEAQ. The CDR3 length is 14 residues. Trimming took off 6 bases at V and 0 bases at J, with 9 bases between the two ends. This CDR3 is CASSPTHSNQPQHF. Here the CDR3 DNA reads TGTGCCAGCAGTCCAACTCATAGCAATCAGCCCCAGCATTTT.

This clone was observed once. The chain has TRBV9 and TRBJ1-1; unclear D gene. CDR1 SGDLS and CDR2 YYNGEE come from the germline V gene. V was shortened by 2 bases and J by 0 bases, with 5 bases between the two germline ends. This CDR3 comprises 13 residues. The CDR3 nucleotides are TGTGCCAGCAGCGTTTGGGTGAACACTGAAGCTTTCTTT. Its protein product is CASSVWVNTEAFF.

The J gene is TRBJ1-6, the V gene TRBV19; D possibly corresponds to TRBD1 (5 bases). Germline V gene sequence: CDR1 LNHDA, CDR2 SQIVND (reference sequence). The CDR3 is 15 residues long. Trimming removed 5 bases at V and 11 bases at J, with 19 bases between. The CDR3 DNA reads TGTGCCAGTAGTCCTCGTTCGGCCAGGGAGGCACCCCTCCACTTT. It specifies CASSPRSAREAPLHF.

The rearrangement uses TRBV30 and TRBJ1-1; D unresolved. Germline V gene lookup returns CDR1 GTSNPN and CDR2 SVGIG (reference sequence). The CDR3 is 12 residues long. The ends were cut back, 0 bases at V and 4 bases at J, with 6 bases in the middle. The CDR3 is CAWSVLLTEAFF. In DNA form, the CDR3 reads TGTGCCTGGAGTGTATTGCTCACTGAAGCTTTCTTT.

In its sample, this clone was seen once. V usage is TRBV9 and J usage is TRBJ1-3; D gene ambiguous. The CDR3 length is 15 residues. The germline CDR1 and CDR2 sequences are SGDLS and YYNGEE. V lost 3 bases, J lost 0 bases, and 10 bases lay in between. The CDR3 spells CASSASLGSGNTIYF. For the CDR3, the DNA is TGTGCCAGCAGCGCCAGCCTCGGCTCTGGAAACACCATATATTTT.

CDR3 coding DNA: TGTGCCTGGAGGGTTAACAGGGACAATTCACCCCTCCACTTT. This sequence encodes CAWRVNRDNSPLHF. The V gene is TRBV30, the J gene TRBJ1-6; perhaps TRBD1 as D (6 bases). V was clipped by 3 bases and J by 7 bases, with 13 bases between them. Germline V gives CDR1 GTSNPN, CDR2 SVGIG (reference sequence). The CDR3 has 14 amino acids. Full variable domain (outside the CDR3, taken from reference TRBV30 and TRBJ1-6): SQTIHQWPATLVQPVGSPLSLECTVEGTSNPNLYWYRQAAGRGLQLLFYSVGIGQISSEVPQNLSASRPQDRQFILSSKKLLLSDSGFYLCAWRVNRDNSPLHFGNGTRLTVT.

The chain couples TRBV19 to TRBJ1-3; D might be TRBD1 (5 bases). The CDR3 is made up of 12 amino acids. The germline V and J ends were trimmed by 8 bases and 4 bases, with 9 bases remaining between them. Germline loops: CDR1 LNHDA, CDR2 SQIVND (reference sequence). CDR3 coding DNA: TGTGCCAGTGGGGCGCGGGGAAACACCATATATTTT. It translates to CASGARGNTIYF.

This clone was detected once. The sample holds other DNA sequences that translate to the same CDR3. The chain is built from TRBV7-2 and TRBJ1-2; perhaps TRBD1 as D (5 bases). This CDR3 comprises 14 residues. Germline V gene lookup returns CDR1 SGHTA and CDR2 FQGNSA. The ends were cut back, 4 bases at V and 10 bases at J, with 19 bases in the middle. The CDR3 protein is CASSSTGQPSNYTF. CDR3 coding DNA: TGTGCCAGCAGCTCAACGGGGCAACCGAGTAACTACACCTTC. The variable domain in full, completed from reference TRBV7-2 and TRBJ1-2, reads GAGVSQSPSNKVTEKGKDVELRCDPISGHTALYWYRQSLGQGLEFLIYFQGNSAPDKSGLPSDRFSAERTGGSVSTLTIQRTQQEDSAVYLCASSSTGQPSNYTFGSGTRLTVV.

The count of this clone is one. The genes are TRBV4-1 and TRBJ1-5; the D is unclear. The CDR3 totals 17 residues. Trimming left V 0 bases short and J 2 bases short, with 14 bases between. From germline, CDR1 is MGHRA and CDR2 YSYEKL. The CDR3 here is CASSQENSFDGNQPQHF. CDR3 nucleotide sequence: TGCGCCAGCAGCCAAGAAAATAGTTTCGACGGCAATCAGCCCCAGCATTTT.

The rearrangement uses TRBV5-1 and TRBJ2-7, with 7 bases identical to TRBD1. Trimming removed 1 base from V and 1 base from J; junction bases left unmatched: 11. Germline lookup yields CDR1 SGHRS and CDR2 YFSETQ. This CDR3 contains 17 residues. CDR3: CASSLTLPGTDSYEQYF. The CDR3 coding sequence is TGCGCCAGCAGCTTGACCTTACCCGGGACAGATTCCTACGAGCAGTACTTC.

V and J are TRBV11-2 and TRBJ2-5; 8 positions match TRBD2. With V trimmed by 0 bases and J by 2 bases, 2 bases remained unmatched. There are 15 residues in the CDR3. Per the germline V gene, CDR1 is SGHAT and CDR2 is FQNNGV. CDR3 amino acids: CASSLDGLAQETQYF. The CDR3 DNA sequence: TGTGCCAGCAGCTTAGATGGACTAGCACAAGAGACCCAGTACTTC.

The chain combines TRBV29-1 with TRBJ2-7; D tentatively fits TRBD1 or TRBD2 (7 bases each). Trimming pared 4 bases from V and 9 bases from J, leaving 13 bases between. Germline loops: CDR1 SQVTM, CDR2 ANQGSEA. This CDR3 contains 11 residues. CDR3 DNA: TGCAGCGTTGGCGGCAGGGGGGGGCAGTACTTC. Translated: CSVGGRGGQYF.

The chain combines TRBV6-1 with TRBJ1-6, with D tentatively TRBD1 (5 bases). Germline-derived CDR1 and CDR2 are MNHNS and SASEGT. The CDR3 totals 14 residues. V dropped 3 bases and J dropped 10 bases, with 13 bases sitting between them. CDR3 residues: CASSEYGGGSPLHF. The CDR3 bases are TGTGCCAGCAGTGAGTATGGGGGAGGCTCACCCCTCCACTTT.

The V gene is TRBV2, the J gene TRBJ2-7; no definite D call. The CDR3 extends over 13 amino acids. The germline CDR1 and CDR2 sequences are SNHLY and FYNNEI. V dropped 7 bases and J dropped 0 bases, with 10 bases sitting between them. The DNA of the CDR3 is TGTGCCAGCATCGACCCCAACTCCTACGAGCAGTACTTC. It codes for CASIDPNSYEQYF.

This clone was detected only once. V and J are TRBV9 and TRBJ1-1; TRBD1 is a possible D gene (5 bases). The CDR3 loop spans 13 amino acids. V shed 6 bases and J shed 2 bases, with 11 bases lying between them. Germline loops: CDR1 SGDLS, CDR2 YYNGEE. The CDR3 nucleotides are TGTGCCAGCACCCGGGGGGGTAACACTGAAGCTTTCTTT. It codes for CASTRGGNTEAFF.

In its sample, this clone was seen once. The chain joins TRBV6-6 to TRBJ2-1, with a possible D match to TRBD2 (5 bases). CDR1 MNHNY and CDR2 SVGAGI come from the germline V gene (reference sequence). This CDR3 is built from 13 residues. Trimming cost V 6 bases and J 3 bases, with 9 bases left between them. The CDR3 is CASSPGYYNEQFF. The CDR3 nucleotides read TGTGCCAGCAGCCCGGGATACTACAATGAGCAGTTCTTC.

This chain joins TRBV19 and TRBJ2-7, with 11 bases matching TRBD1. With 4 bases clipped from V and 5 bases from J, the junction kept 7 bases outside the gene matches. Germline lookup yields CDR1 LNHDA and CDR2 SQIVND (reference sequence). The CDR3 has 15 amino acids. The CDR3 DNA follows: TGTGCCAGTAGTACCACCGGGACAGGGGGAGACGAGCAGTACTTC. This encodes CASSTTGTGGDEQYF.

The rearrangement uses TRBV5-1 and TRBJ2-5, with TRBD2 matching 7 bases. Trimming took 3 bases from V and 5 from J; bases not matched to a gene: 13. This CDR3 spans 16 amino acids. Germline values: CDR1 SGHRS, CDR2 YFSETQ. The CDR3 sequence: CASSSLAGPSMETQYF. Written as DNA, the CDR3 is TGCGCCAGCAGCTCTTTAGCGGGTCCCTCTATGGAGACCCAGTACTTC.

The chain links TRBV6-5 to TRBJ1-2, with TRBD1 as a possible D gene (5 bases). Deletions cut 0 bases from V and 8 bases from J, with 13 bases between. The CDR3 is 14 residues long. Germline-derived CDR1 and CDR2 are MNHEY and SVGAGI. In DNA, the CDR3 is TGTGCCAGCAGTTACTCTGAGGGGCGCGACGGCTACACCTTC. Protein: CASSYSEGRDGYTF.

The chain links TRBV4-1 to TRBJ1-5; TRBD1 matches at 7 bases. From germline, CDR1 is MGHRA and CDR2 YSYEKL. CDR3 length: 16 amino acids. With 0 bases clipped from V and 6 bases from J, the junction kept 8 bases outside the gene matches. DNA of the CDR3: TGCGCCAGCAGCCAAGATCAAACAGGGGTGGGTCAGCCCCAGCATTTT. It translates to CASSQDQTGVGQPQHF.

The chain employs TRBV29-1 and TRBJ2-7; 7 bases agree with TRBD1. Germline V gives CDR1 SQVTM, CDR2 ANQGSEA. The CDR3 totals 14 residues. Trimming cost V 4 bases and J 2 bases; bases outside gene matches: 8. CDR3 protein: CSVVPPGTAYEQYF. CDR3 coding DNA: TGCAGCGTTGTCCCACCAGGGACAGCCTACGAGCAGTACTTC.

This chain uses TRBV30 with TRBJ2-5, with 7 bases that match TRBD1. This CDR3 has 17 amino acids. V was clipped by 1 base and J by 2 bases; unmatched bases: 13. Germline V lookup: CDR1 GTSNPN, CDR2 SVGIG (reference sequence). CDR3 sequence reads: CAWSAARPGQSQETQYF. The CDR3 bases are TGTGCCTGGAGTGCCGCCCGACCGGGACAGAGTCAAGAGACCCAGTACTTC.

V and J are TRBV5-5 and TRBJ2-7, with D perhaps TRBD1 (6 bases). Germline CDR1 reads SGHKS; CDR2 reads YYEKEE (reference sequence). CDR3 length equals 15 residues. V shed 5 bases and J shed 2 bases, with 17 bases lying between them. The chain's CDR3 is CASSQDRTRAYEQYF. The CDR3 DNA follows: TGTGCCAGCAGTCAGGACAGAACGAGGGCCTACGAGCAGTACTTC.